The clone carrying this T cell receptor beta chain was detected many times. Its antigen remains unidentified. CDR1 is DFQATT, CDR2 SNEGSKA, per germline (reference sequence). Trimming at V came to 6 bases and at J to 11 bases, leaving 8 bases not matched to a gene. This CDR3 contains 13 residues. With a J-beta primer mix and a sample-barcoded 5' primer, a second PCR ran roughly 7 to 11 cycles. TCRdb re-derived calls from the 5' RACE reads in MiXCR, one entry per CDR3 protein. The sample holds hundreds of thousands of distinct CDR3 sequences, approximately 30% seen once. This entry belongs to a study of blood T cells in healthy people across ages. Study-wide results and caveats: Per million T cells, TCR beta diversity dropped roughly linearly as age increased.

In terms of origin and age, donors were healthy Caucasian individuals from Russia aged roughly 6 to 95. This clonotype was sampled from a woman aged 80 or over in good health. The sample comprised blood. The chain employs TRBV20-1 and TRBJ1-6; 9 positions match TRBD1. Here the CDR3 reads CSARDRELPPLHF. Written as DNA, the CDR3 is TGCAGTGCCAGGGACAGGGAACTTCCACCCCTCCACTTT.